The entry that follows covers one T cell receptor (beta chain) sequence. The data are from a study of blood T cell repertoires in COVID-19. Study overall: From the United States, Italy and Spain came samples of acute and convalescent COVID-19. Sample material is recorded as cDNA or gDNA derived from T cells, B-cell-depleted T cells, or PBMCs.

Trimming cost V 4 bases and J 1 base, with 15 bases left between them. Germline CDR1 SEHNR, CDR2 FQNEAQ (reference sequence). The CDR3 loop spans 16 amino acids. Authors' processing steps: Using reference gene primer amplification, nucleated cell counts were estimated. Data came from immunoSEQ multiplex PCR; TCRdb stores just in-frame clones and leaves some out. Clonal size and the V and J genes are those of that table, whereas D and trimming came from the DNA. The sample holds roughly 100,000 clones, roughly 82% seen once. The chain carries TRBV7-9 and TRBJ2-3; the D gene is possibly TRBD2 (6 bases). The material sequenced was peripheral blood. The sequence was obtained from a human donor in a cohort sampled during active COVID-19. Here the CDR3 DNA reads TGTGCCAGCAGCTCGGGGGTTTCAGGGCGCACAGATACGCAGTATTTT. Protein product: CASSSGVSGRTDTQYF.